This entry lists 7 T cell receptor beta chains sequenced from one sample in a study of somatic mutations in cytotoxic T cells in rheumatoid arthritis. The method was immunoSEQ multiplex PCR; TCRdb's version includes in-frame clones alone and lacks a portion of them. The sample yields tens of thousands of clones, roughly 80% seen once. Sequences were obtained from CD8+ T cells sorted from blood. The receptors derive from an adult with rheumatoid arthritis.

This clone was seen more than once but under ten times. This chain joins TRBV30 and TRBJ2-5, with TRBD2 identical over 11 bases. Germline-derived CDR1 and CDR2 are GTSNPN and SVGIG (reference sequence). The length of the CDR3 is 20 residues. V was clipped by 5 bases and J by 2 bases; unmatched bases: 22. The CDR3 protein is CAWVGPRASGGPYSQETQYF. The CDR3 DNA sequence: TGTGCCTGGGTCGGTCCCCGGGCTAGCGGGGGGCCGTACAGTCAAGAGACCCAGTACTTC.

The chain carries TRBV27 and TRBJ2-7, with TRBD1 as a possible D gene (6 bases). Trimming took off 4 bases at V and 2 bases at J, with 12 bases between the two ends. Germline assignment: CDR1 MNHEY and CDR2 SMNVEV (reference sequence). The CDR3 length is 14 residues. The DNA of the CDR3 is TGTGCCAGCAGTTCCTGGGACACCCCCTACGAGCAGTACTTC. It codes for CASSSWDTPYEQYF.

In its sample, this clone was seen once. The CDR3 loop is CASSPFQRGHPGNTIYF. The CDR3 DNA follows: TGTGCCAGCAGCCCGTTCCAACGGGGACACCCTGGAAACACCATATATTTT. J is TRBJ1-3 and V is TRBV7-2; tentative D call: TRBD1 (6 bases). The CDR3 length is 17 residues. Per germline, CDR1 SGHTA and CDR2 FQGNSA. V shed 5 bases and J shed 2 bases, with 19 bases lying between them.

The V call is TRBV6-6, the J call TRBJ1-1; D gene ambiguous. CDR3 length: 13 amino acids. Trimming took off 5 bases at V and 2 bases at J, with 9 bases between the two ends. CDR1 is MNHNY and CDR2 is SVGAGI in the germline V gene (reference sequence). The CDR3 DNA sequence: TGTGCCAGCAGTGGACCGGGAAACACTGAAGCTTTCTTT. Its protein is CASSGPGNTEAFF.

V and J are TRBV14 and TRBJ2-2; no clear D gene. The CDR3 is 15 amino acids. Germline CDR1 reads SGHDN; CDR2 reads FVKESK. Trimming left V 4 bases short and J 1 base short, with 10 bases between. CDR3 bases: TGTGCCAGCAGCCTTCATGAGCAGAACACCGGGGAGCTGTTTTTT. The encoded protein is CASSLHEQNTGELFF.

The V gene is TRBV27, the J gene TRBJ2-2; maybe TRBD1 (5 bases). CDR3 length: 15 residues. Per germline, CDR1 MNHEY and CDR2 SMNVEV (reference sequence). Trimming cost V 7 bases and J 3 bases, with 15 bases left between them. The CDR3 loop reads CASTLGQGDTGELFF. CDR3 nucleotides: TGTGCCAGCACCCTCGGGCAGGGCGACACCGGGGAGCTGTTTTTT.

The chain has TRBV19 and TRBJ2-6; D gene uncertain. The germline V and J ends were trimmed by 0 bases and 0 bases, with 9 bases remaining between them. In germline, CDR1 is LNHDA, CDR2 SQIVND (reference sequence). There are 17 residues in the CDR3. CDR3 in DNA: TGTGCCAGTAGTATAGACGTCGAAATCTCTGGGGCCAACGTCCTGACTTTC. Residues: CASSIDVEISGANVLTF.